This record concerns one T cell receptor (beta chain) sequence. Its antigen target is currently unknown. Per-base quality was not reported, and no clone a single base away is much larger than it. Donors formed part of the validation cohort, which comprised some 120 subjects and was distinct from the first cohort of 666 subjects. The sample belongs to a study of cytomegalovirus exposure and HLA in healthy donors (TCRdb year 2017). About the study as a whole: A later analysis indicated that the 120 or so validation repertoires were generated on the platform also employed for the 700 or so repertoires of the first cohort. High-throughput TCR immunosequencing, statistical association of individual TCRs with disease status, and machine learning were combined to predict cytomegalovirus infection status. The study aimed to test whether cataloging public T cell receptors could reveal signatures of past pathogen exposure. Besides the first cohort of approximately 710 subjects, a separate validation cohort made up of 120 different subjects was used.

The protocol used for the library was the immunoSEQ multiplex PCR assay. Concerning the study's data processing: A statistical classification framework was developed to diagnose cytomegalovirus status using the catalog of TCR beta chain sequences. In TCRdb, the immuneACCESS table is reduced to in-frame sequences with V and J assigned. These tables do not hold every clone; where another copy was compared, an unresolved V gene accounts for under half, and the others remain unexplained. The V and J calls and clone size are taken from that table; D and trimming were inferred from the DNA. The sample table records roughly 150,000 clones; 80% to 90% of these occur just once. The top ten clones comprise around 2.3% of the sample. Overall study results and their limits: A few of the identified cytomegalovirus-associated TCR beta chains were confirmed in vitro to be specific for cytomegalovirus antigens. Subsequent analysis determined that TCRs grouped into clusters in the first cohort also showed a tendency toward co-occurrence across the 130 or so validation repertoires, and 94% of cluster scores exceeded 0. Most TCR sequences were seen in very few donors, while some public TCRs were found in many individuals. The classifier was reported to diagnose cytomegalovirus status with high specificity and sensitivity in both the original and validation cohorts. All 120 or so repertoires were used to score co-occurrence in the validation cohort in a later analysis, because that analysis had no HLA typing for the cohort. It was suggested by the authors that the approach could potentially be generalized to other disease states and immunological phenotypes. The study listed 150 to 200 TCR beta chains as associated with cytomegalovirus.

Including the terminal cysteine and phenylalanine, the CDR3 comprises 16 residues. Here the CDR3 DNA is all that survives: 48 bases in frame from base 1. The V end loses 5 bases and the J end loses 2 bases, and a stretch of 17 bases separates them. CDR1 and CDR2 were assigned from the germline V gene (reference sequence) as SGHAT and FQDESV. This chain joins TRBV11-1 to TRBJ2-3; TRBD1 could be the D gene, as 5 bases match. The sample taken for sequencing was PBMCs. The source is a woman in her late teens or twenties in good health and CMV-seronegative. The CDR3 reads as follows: CASSGRQHYTTDTQYF. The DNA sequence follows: TGTGCCAGCAGCGGACGACAGCATTACACCACAGATACGCAGTATTTT. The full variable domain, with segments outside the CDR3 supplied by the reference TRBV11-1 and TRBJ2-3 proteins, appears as EAEVAQSPRYKITEKSQAVAFWCDPISGHATLYWYRQILGQGPELLVQFQDESVVDDSQLPKDRFSAERLKGVDSTLKIQPAELGDSAMYLCASSGRQHYTTDTQYFGPGTRLTVL.